Listed here are 27 T cell receptor beta chains from one sample, sequenced in a study of blood T cell repertoires in COVID-19 (dated by TCRdb to the early 2020s). Library prep was done by the immunoSEQ multiplex PCR assay. TCRdb took over this immuneACCESS table, retaining in-frame rearrangements with V and J assigned. Such tables are incomplete; in checked studies, under half of the missing clones stem from an unresolved V gene, and the remainder is unexplained. The sample table records about 330,000 clones; roughly 87% of these occur just once. The ten largest make up around 10% of the sample. Sequencing used peripheral blood. The receptors were gathered from a man aged 25-45 years with COVID-19, enrolled during active disease.

V and J are TRBV12-5 and TRBJ1-2; 7 bases align to TRBD1. Per germline, CDR1 LGHNT and CDR2 FRNRAP. The CDR3 is made up of 16 amino acids. With V trimmed by 6 bases and J by 4 bases, 14 bases remained unmatched. The CDR3 reads CASGLRTGTATYGYTF. CDR3 nucleotides: TGTGCTAGTGGCCTCCGTACCGGGACAGCGACCTATGGCTACACCTTC. The full variable domain, completed using reference TRBV12-5 and TRBJ1-2, is DARVTQTPRHKVTEMGQEVTMRCQPILGHNTVFWYRQTMMQGLELLAYFRNRAPLDDSGMPKDRFSAEMPDATLATLKIQPSEPRDSAVYFCASGLRTGTATYGYTFGSGTRLTVV.

This clone has just a few counts. The chain combines TRBV6-5 with TRBJ1-1; maybe TRBD1 (6 bases). Trimming shortened V by 2 bases and J by 5 bases, and 12 bases separated the two germline ends. The CDR3 covers 14 residues. CDR1 is MNHEY, CDR2 SVGAGI, per germline. The CDR3 DNA is TGTGCCAGCAGTTACCGGGGAGGGGGGACTGAAGCTTTCTTT. Its protein is CASSYRGGGTEAFF.

The chain links TRBV28 to TRBJ2-7; weak D call: TRBD2 (6 bases). Germline loops: CDR1 MDHEN, CDR2 SYDVKM. The CDR3 length is 13 residues. Trimming removed 6 bases at V and 1 base at J, with 10 bases between. CDR3 coding DNA: TGTGCCAGCAGGACCGGGGGATCCTACGAGCAGTACTTC. Translated: CASRTGGSYEQYF.

The V and J genes are TRBV7-2 and TRBJ2-3; 10 bases are shared with TRBD1. Germline-derived CDR1 and CDR2 are SGHTA and FQGNSA. With V trimmed by 7 bases and J by 5 bases, 9 bases remained unmatched. This CDR3 is built from 15 residues. The CDR3 spells CASIVTGGVGDTQYF. CDR3 coding DNA: TGTGCCAGCATCGTGACAGGGGGCGTTGGAGATACGCAGTATTTT.

The rearrangement uses TRBV4-3 and TRBJ2-5; D perhaps matches TRBD2 (7 bases). In germline, CDR1 is LGHNA, CDR2 YSLEER. Trimming pared 0 bases from V and 4 bases from J, leaving 15 bases between. The CDR3 length is 16 residues. CDR3 loop: CASSQEGTRGGETQYF. For the CDR3, the DNA is TGCGCCAGCAGCCAAGAGGGGACAAGGGGGGGAGAGACCCAGTACTTC.

The CDR3 protein is CASSPRGSGYSYEQYF. CDR3 coding DNA: TGTGCCAGTAGTCCCCGGGGTAGCGGGTACTCCTACGAGCAGTACTTC. This sequence joins TRBV19 and TRBJ2-7; TRBD2 matches 7 bases. This CDR3 comprises 16 residues. With 5 bases clipped from V and 0 bases from J, the junction kept 10 bases outside the gene matches. From germline, CDR1 is LNHDA and CDR2 SQIVND (reference sequence).

This chain's CDR3 is CASSYSTGGAGELFF. CDR3 bases: TGTGCCAGCAGTTACTCGACAGGGGGGGCCGGGGAGCTGTTTTTT. The rearrangement links TRBV6-5 to TRBJ2-2, with 9 bases matching TRBD1. CDR1 MNHEY and CDR2 SVGAGI come from the germline V gene. This CDR3 contains 15 residues. V gave up 0 bases and J gave up 6 bases; unmatched junction bases: 2.

The rearrangement links TRBV6-6 to TRBJ2-7; a possible D gene is TRBD1 (6 bases). The germline V gene encodes CDR1 MNHNY and CDR2 SVGAGI (reference sequence). The CDR3 consists of 14 residues. The ends were cut back, 5 bases at V and 0 bases at J, with 11 bases in the middle. In DNA, the CDR3 is TGTGCCAGCAGTCACCTGGACAGCTCCTACGAGCAGTACTTC. Its protein is CASSHLDSSYEQYF.

A word on this clone: Additional DNA sequences in this sample encode the identical CDR3. V is TRBV24-1 and J is TRBJ1-5; D is possibly TRBD1 (6 bases). Germline CDR1 KGHDR, CDR2 SFDVKD. V gave up 2 bases and J gave up 2 bases, with 9 bases separating them. The CDR3 runs 15 residues. CDR3 loop: CATSDSRQGNQPQHF. Written as DNA, the CDR3 is TGTGCCACCAGTGATTCCCGACAGGGCAATCAGCCCCAGCATTTT.

The CDR3, as DNA: TGTGCCAGCAGTTCTAGGGGGAGCACAGATACGCAGTATTTT. The encoded protein is CASSSRGSTDTQYF. The genes are TRBV27 and TRBJ2-3; D is perhaps TRBD1 (6 bases). The CDR3 sequence is 14 residues long. V was pared by 4 bases and J by 0 bases, with 8 bases between. Germline assignment: CDR1 MNHEY and CDR2 SMNVEV (reference sequence).

The J gene is TRBJ2-7, the V gene TRBV7-6; 9 bases match TRBD1. V shed 5 bases and J 3 bases; nucleotides not matched to a gene: 11. Germline V CDR1 and CDR2: SGHVS, FNYEAQ. The CDR3 contains 16 residues. The CDR3: CASSPGTGSPYYEQYF. The CDR3 coding sequence is TGTGCCAGCAGCCCCGGGACAGGGTCCCCCTACTACGAGCAGTACTTC.

The rearrangement joins TRBV28 to TRBJ2-3, with D uncertain. Trimming removed 6 bases at V and 2 bases at J, with 3 bases between. Germline CDR1 reads MDHEN; CDR2 reads SYDVKM. This CDR3 is built from 11 residues. The CDR3 DNA follows: TGTGCCAGCAGCTTCACAGATACGCAGTATTTT. This translates into CASSFTDTQYF.

The gene calls are TRBV10-3 and TRBJ2-3; TRBD1 is a possible D gene (5 bases). The germline gives CDR1 ENHRY, CDR2 SYGVKD. The CDR3 loop spans 12 amino acids. The ends were cut back, 3 bases at V and 5 bases at J, with 6 bases in the middle. Here the CDR3 DNA reads TGTGCCATCAGTGACAGGGAAGATACGCAGTATTTT. Protein sequence: CAISDREDTQYF.

This chain joins TRBV29-1 and TRBJ2-4, with TRBD1 matching 7 bases. Germline CDR1 SQVTM, CDR2 ANQGSEA. V was clipped by 6 bases and J by 6 bases; unmatched bases: 8. The CDR3 is 13 residues long. CDR3: CSVAPGQTNIQYF. The CDR3 bases are TGCAGCGTCGCCCCGGGACAGACAAACATTCAGTACTTC.

Comment on this clone: Other DNA variants within this sample encode the same CDR3. The chain has TRBV6-2 or TRBV6-3 and TRBJ1-5, with 9 nucleotides matching TRBD1. The CDR3 has 15 amino acids. The V gene end was trimmed by 0 bases and the J gene end by 4 bases; junction bases not matched to a gene: 1. Germline V lookup: CDR1 MNHEY, CDR2 SVGEGT. The CDR3 sequence: CASSYSGTGNQPQHF. The CDR3 bases are TGTGCCAGCAGTTACTCGGGGACAGGGAATCAGCCCCAGCATTTT.

The V call is TRBV5-5, the J call TRBJ2-7, with unresolved D. Germline CDR1 reads SGHKS; CDR2 reads YYEKEE (reference sequence). The ends were cut back, 1 base at V and 0 bases at J, with 11 bases in the middle. The CDR3 consists of 15 residues. CDR3: CASSLLRGSSYEQYF. The CDR3 DNA reads TGTGCCAGCAGCTTGCTACGCGGTAGCTCCTACGAGCAGTACTTC.

The rearrangement links TRBV5-6 to TRBJ2-5, with 7 bases aligning to TRBD1. Germline CDR1 SGHDT, CDR2 YYEEEE. This CDR3 comprises 13 residues. The trim removed 4 bases at V and 2 bases at J, leaving 2 bases unmatched. CDR3 region: CASSEGQQETQYF. The CDR3 nucleotides read TGTGCCAGCAGCGAGGGACAGCAAGAGACCCAGTACTTC.

This sequence joins TRBV5-1 and TRBJ1-1, with D maybe TRBD1 (6 bases). The ends were cut back, 4 bases at V and 1 base at J, with 11 bases in the middle. Germline V gene lookup returns CDR1 SGHRS and CDR2 YFSETQ. CDR3 length: 14 amino acids. The CDR3 sequence is CASSEDRANTEAFF. In DNA, the CDR3 is TGCGCCAGCAGCGAGGACAGAGCGAACACTGAAGCTTTCTTT.

This chain connects TRBV28 to TRBJ2-5; 9 bases fit TRBD1. V trimming: 5 bases; J trimming: 4 bases; junction bases outside the gene matches: 8. Looked up from germline, CDR1 is MDHEN and CDR2 is SYDVKM. The CDR3 is 15 residues long. In DNA, the CDR3 is TGTGCCAGCAGTCCGGGGGACAGGGACTTAGAGACCCAGTACTTC. Its protein product is CASSPGDRDLETQYF.

This clone was seen only once. This sequence joins TRBV28 and TRBJ2-7, with D possibly TRBD2 on 5 matching bases. CDR3 length: 15 amino acids. V was cut by 3 bases and J by 1 base, with 13 bases left in between. Germline values: CDR1 MDHEN, CDR2 SYDVKM. CDR3: CASSFAAAGSYEQYF. CDR3 DNA: TGTGCCAGCAGTTTTGCGGCGGCGGGTTCCTACGAGCAGTACTTC. The full variable domain, rest sourced from reference TRBV28 and TRBJ2-7, is DVKVTQSSRYLVKRTGEKVFLECVQDMDHENMFWYRQDPGLGLRLIYFSYDVKMKEKGDIPEGYSVSREKKERFSLILESASTNQTSMYLCASSFAAAGSYEQYFGPGTRLTVT.

This chain uses TRBV28 with TRBJ2-7, with 7 bases aligning to TRBD1. With V trimmed by 2 bases and J by 3 bases, 7 bases remained unmatched. This CDR3 has 15 residues. Germline CDR1 MDHEN, CDR2 SYDVKM. DNA for the CDR3: TGTGCCAGCAGTTTAGTACAGGGGCGATACTACGAGCAGTACTTC. Amino acids: CASSLVQGRYYEQYF.

This clone appeared once. The chain has TRBV6-6 and TRBJ1-4; TRBD1 aligns across 7 bases. The germline CDR1 and CDR2 sequences are MNHNY and SVGAGI (reference sequence). The trim removed 2 bases at V and 4 bases at J, leaving 4 bases unmatched. The CDR3 has 15 amino acids. The CDR3 region has the DNA TGTGCCAGCAGTTACCCGACAGGGTTTAATGAAAAACTGTTTTTT. It specifies CASSYPTGFNEKLFF.

This clone was picked up one time. The rearrangement joins TRBV7-2 to TRBJ2-7; 7 bases align to TRBD2. V lost 1 base and J lost 7; bases outside the gene matches: 13. CDR3 length: 16 residues. Germline loops: CDR1 SGHTA, CDR2 FQGNSA. In DNA, the CDR3 is TGTGCCAGCAGCTTAGGGGGCTCGCGGGAGACCATAGAGCAGTACTTC. It codes for CASSLGGSRETIEQYF.

J is TRBJ1-1 and V is TRBV11-1; TRBD1 is a possible D gene (5 bases). Germline CDR1 is SGHAT and CDR2 is FQDESV (reference sequence). This CDR3 contains 15 residues. The V gene lost 1 base and the J gene lost 1 base, with 10 bases spanning the gap. The CDR3 spells CASSLGGGANTEAFF. CDR3 bases: TGTGCCAGCAGCTTAGGAGGAGGGGCGAACACTGAAGCTTTCTTT.

The V call is TRBV28, the J call TRBJ2-3; 7 bases match TRBD1. The CDR3 totals 17 residues. CDR1 is MDHEN and CDR2 is SYDVKM in the germline V gene. After removal of 2 bases from V and 2 bases from J, the junction contained 10 bases not matched to a gene. The CDR3 nucleotides are TGTGCCAGCAGTTTAGTTCTGGTTCAGGGGGACACAGATACGCAGTATTTT. It yields the protein CASSLVLVQGDTDTQYF.

V gene TRBV2 combines with J gene TRBJ2-1; 7 bases line up with TRBD1. The CDR3 sequence is 14 residues long. Trimming at V came to 2 bases and at J to 7 bases, leaving 5 bases not matched to a gene. Germline lookup yields CDR1 SNHLY and CDR2 FYNNEI. The CDR3 sequence is CASSERTGGNEQFF. The CDR3 DNA reads TGTGCCAGCAGTGAACGGACAGGCGGGAATGAGCAGTTCTTC.

The rearrangement joins TRBV9 to TRBJ2-1, with D possibly being TRBD2 (5 bases). There are 12 residues in the CDR3. V gave up 4 bases and J gave up 4 bases, with 6 bases separating them. Germline V lookup: CDR1 SGDLS, CDR2 YYNGEE. The CDR3 bases are TGTGCCAGCAGCTCGGGGTACAATGAGCAGTTCTTC. Translated, it gives CASSSGYNEQFF.